This entry lists 8 T cell receptor beta chains sequenced from one sample in a study of blood T cells in healthy people across ages. A J-beta primer mix and a sample-barcoded 5' primer were used in a second PCR of about 7 to 12 cycles. TCRdb analysed the 5' RACE reads with MiXCR anew, one entry per CDR3 protein. The table lists approximately 1.5 million distinct CDR3 sequences, 30% to 40% of them singletons. The sequenced sample was blood. The receptors originated from a woman aged 25 to 45 in good health.

J is TRBJ2-5 and V is TRBV24-1; weak D call: TRBD1 (6 bases). V dropped 6 bases and J dropped 5 bases, with 18 bases sitting between them. Germline V gives CDR1 KGHDR, CDR2 SFDVKD. This CDR3 contains 15 residues. CDR3 sequence (DNA): TGTGCCACCAGTACAGATAGGGGGAGTGTTGAGACCCAGTACTTC. Translation gives CATSTDRGSVETQYF.

V usage is TRBV6-6 and J usage is TRBJ2-3; the D gene is possibly TRBD2 (6 bases). With 8 bases removed from V and 3 bases from J, the gap between germline ends came to 18 bases. CDR3 size: 15 residues. Germline V gene lookup returns CDR1 MNHNY and CDR2 SVGAGI (reference sequence). The CDR3 spells CASPERDLGTDTQYF. The CDR3 DNA is TGTGCCAGCCCAGAACGGGACTTGGGGACAGATACGCAGTATTTT.

This clonotype was detected a few times. The chain uses TRBV29-1 and TRBJ2-1; 13 nucleotides match TRBD2. Germline values: CDR1 SQVTM, CDR2 ANQGSEA. The J segment lost 5 bases and the V segment lost 6 bases, leaving 4 bases of the junction unmatched. The CDR3 length is 14 residues. In DNA form, the CDR3 reads TGCAGCGTGGACGGACTAGCGGGAGACAATGAGCAGTTCTTC. This codes for CSVDGLAGDNEQFF.

The chain recombines TRBV19 with TRBJ1-4; TRBD1 aligns across 7 bases. CDR1 and CDR2 from the germline V gene are LNHDA and SQIVND (reference sequence). J gave up 8 bases and V 7 bases, and 13 bases lay outside the gene matches. This CDR3 region has 15 residues. DNA of the CDR3: TGTGCCAGTATGGGGACAGAGACAAAGTTCGAAAAACTGTTTTTT. Residues: CASMGTETKFEKLFF.

The rearrangement joins TRBV7-2 to TRBJ2-7; TRBD2 matches 10 bases. CDR3 length: 14 residues. Looked up from germline, CDR1 is SGHTA and CDR2 is FQGNSA. After removal of 1 base from V and 9 bases from J, the junction contained 6 bases not matched to a gene. This chain's CDR3 is CASSLVGSSGRQYF. The CDR3 region has the DNA TGTGCCAGCAGCTTAGTGGGGTCTAGCGGGAGGCAGTACTTC.

J is TRBJ2-7 and V is TRBV28; possible D gene TRBD1, 6 bases. V was clipped by 5 bases and J by 0 bases, with 14 bases between them. The CDR3 covers 15 residues. CDR1 and CDR2 (germline): MDHEN, SYDVKM. CDR3 sequence reads: CASSPHQGGSYEQYF. For the CDR3, the DNA is TGTGCCAGCAGTCCGCATCAAGGGGGCTCCTACGAGCAGTACTTC.

This clonotype has only a few counts. CDR3 bases: TGTGCCAGCAGCTTAAGCTTCAGGGTTGGGAACACTGAAGCTTTCTTT. Protein sequence: CASSLSFRVGNTEAFF. This chain joins TRBV11-2 and TRBJ1-1; possibly TRBD1 for D (5 bases). V was cut by 2 bases and J by 1 base, with 14 bases left in between. Germline values: CDR1 SGHAT, CDR2 FQNNGV. The CDR3 runs 16 residues.

V gene TRBV20-1 combines with J gene TRBJ2-4; perhaps TRBD2 as D (5 bases). The CDR3 contains 17 residues. Germline V gene data show CDR1 as DFQATT and CDR2 as SNEGSKA (reference sequence). V was shortened by 1 base and J by 10 bases, with 26 bases between the two germline ends. The CDR3 spells CSARVPRRGADRVIQYF. The CDR3 region has the DNA TGCAGTGCTAGAGTCCCACGCCGGGGAGCCGATCGGGTTATTCAGTACTTC.